This T cell receptor beta chain was recorded in a study of molecular identifiers for immune sequencing clone quantification listed by TCRdb under 2018. Describing the broader study: In a replicate experiment, RNA from approximately 22,000 or 94,000 naive CD8 T cells was split into five aliquots, four of which were sequenced. CD8 T cells were used in a methods study to benchmark molecular-identifier clustering-based TCR repertoire sequencing (MIDCIRS) and TCR RNA copy counting.

Broad study findings and their caveats: In CMV-specific effector cells, clones with more than 20 RNA copies accounted for over 97% of molecules, whereas in naive cells such clones accounted for under 1%. When barcode sub-clustering was not used, chimeric consensus sequences inflated TCR diversity, with chimeras reaching as high as 47%. Highly expanded clone sizes could be underestimated because identical TCR molecules may share a barcode. Modeling gave roughly 3 recovered TCR RNA copies per cell versus 8 to 10 by digital PCR, implying around 30% capture efficiency. Spiked-in Jurkat TCR RNA equal to a single cell's worth was reported to be detectable even within 1,100,000 naive CD8 T cells. Spiked-in Jurkat TCR RNA (approximately 10 copies' worth), which is not part of the donor repertoire, was contained in the naive libraries.

Libraries of naive CD8 T cells were built from anywhere between about 19,000 and 1,100,000 sorted cells, with 10%, 30% or 50% of the purified RNA used. Naive CD8 T cells, defined as CD8+CD4-CCR7+CD45RA+, were FACS-sorted into RLT Plus buffer on a BD FACSAria II. Approximately 9 TCR copies' worth of Jurkat RNA were spiked into roughly 18,000-1,000,000 naive CD8 T cell samples to test detection sensitivity. CD8 T cells were enriched using RosetteSep CD8+ T Cell Enrichment Cocktail and Ficoll-Paque, and the enriched cells then underwent ACK red cell lysis. Library preparation was by PCR. TCRdb names Illumina HiSeq 4000 as the instrument used. Bulk TCR libraries were generated as previously described, with the TCR primers listed in Table S5 used. The Qiagen AllPrep DNA/RNA kit was used to purify total RNA. Before analysis, reads from multiple sequencing runs of the same library were pooled. Concerning the study's data processing: Reads were retained only if their TCR constant sequence matched exactly, and those retained reads were trimmed to 150 nt and grouped according to their 12-nt molecular barcodes. Reads inside each barcode group were sub-clustered using a 15% Levenshtein threshold, and a quality-weighted consensus sequence was constructed for each RNA molecule. Non-functional sequences were discarded, and so were lower-count sequences lying one edit away from another sequence. On the basis of fitting two negative binomial distributions, barcode sub-clusters with fewer than 20% of the maximum read count were discarded. The public reads were run again by TCRdb, first through fastp at Q25 and then through MiXCR, and only productive beta chains were kept. Entries are consolidated by CDR3 protein sequence, retaining the most common genes and DNA. The V and J calls follow TCRdb's processing rather than the paper's. For this sample the table gives over 600,000 distinct CDR3 sequences, of which roughly 21% were detected only once. 0.85% of the sample is held by the ten biggest clonotypes.

At the junction V is shortened by 2 bases and J by 3 bases; bases outside the gene matches: 9. The CDR1 and CDR2 encoded by the germline V gene are MGHDK and SYGVNS. The CDR3 measures 17 amino acids from cysteine to phenylalanine. Of the read, only the CDR3 DNA is kept; its 51 bases are in frame from base 1. This clonotype was counted ten times or more. Its antigen is still unknown. The input lacks base qualities; no much larger clone sits a single base away. Sequencing was carried out using naive CD8+ T cells from blood, with Jurkat cell RNA spiked in. The cell subset or site label of this sample denotes: FACS-sorted CD8+CD4-CCR7+CD45RA+ naive T cells. This clonotype was sampled from a human donor in good health. Some libraries in this study had Jurkat cell RNA spiked in. This receptor chain uses TRBV25-1 and TRBJ2-7, with 11 bases in between that match TRBD2. The nucleotides are TGTGCCAGCAGTGAAGAAGTCGGGACTAGCGGAAACTACGAGCAGTACTTC. Translated, it reads CASSEEVGTSGNYEQYF.